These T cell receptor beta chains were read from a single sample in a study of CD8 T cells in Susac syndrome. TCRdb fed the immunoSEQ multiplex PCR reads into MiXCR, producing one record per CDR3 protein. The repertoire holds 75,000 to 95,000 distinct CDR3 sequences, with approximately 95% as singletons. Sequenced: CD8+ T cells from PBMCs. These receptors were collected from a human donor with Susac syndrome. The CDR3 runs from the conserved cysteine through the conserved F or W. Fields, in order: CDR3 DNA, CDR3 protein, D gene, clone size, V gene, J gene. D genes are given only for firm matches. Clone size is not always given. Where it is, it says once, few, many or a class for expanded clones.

TGTGCCAGCAGCGGAGTGGGCCGAAACACTGAAGCTTTCTTT,CASSGVGRNTEAFF,-,-,TRBV7-2,TRBJ1-1
TGTGCCAGCAGTTTGGGCAAAAACATTCAGTACTTC,CASSLGKNIQYF,-,once,TRBV12-3/TRBV12-4,TRBJ2-4
TGCAGCGTTGCTCGGACAGGGAGATACGAGCAGTACTTC,CSVARTGRYEQYF,TRBD1,-,TRBV29-1,TRBJ2-7
TGTGCTAGCAGCCCCAGGACTAGCCCTAGGGAGACCCAGTACTTC,CASSPRTSPRETQYF,TRBD2,-,TRBV7-7,TRBJ2-5
TGTGCCAGCTCACCCCCTAGCGTCCTAACAGATACGCAGTATTTT,CASSPPSVLTDTQYF,-,-,TRBV18,TRBJ2-3
TGTGCCAGCAGCCCTGGGAGGGTGGGCACAGATACGCAGTATTTT,CASSPGRVGTDTQYF,TRBD2,-,TRBV5-4,TRBJ2-3
TGTGCCACCAGCAGAGCGGGGTGGGGGGGGACCACAGATACGCAGTATTTT,CATSRAGWGGTTDTQYF,TRBD2,-,TRBV15,TRBJ2-3
TGTGCCATCAAAGGACAGGGGAAGCACGAGCAGTACTTC,CAIKGQGKHEQYF,TRBD1,-,TRBV10-3,TRBJ2-7
TGTGCCAGCAGCCTTATCGGGCAGAACTACGGGCAGTACTTC,CASSLIGQNYGQYF,-,-,TRBV7-9,TRBJ2-7
TGTGCCAGCAGCATACTCCGGGACGAGCAGTACTTC,CASSILRDEQYF,-,-,TRBV7-9,TRBJ2-7
TGTGCCAGCAGGGGGGACAGGCCTTCCTACGAGCAGTACTTC,CASRGDRPSYEQYF,TRBD1,-,TRBV12-3/TRBV12-4,TRBJ2-7
TGTGCCAGCAGTCCGGGCGGGACCCACAATGAGCAGTTCTTC,CASSPGGTHNEQFF,-,-,TRBV12-3/TRBV12-4,TRBJ2-1
TGTGCCAGCTCACCGTCCGCAGCGAAGAACACTGAAGCTTTCTTT,CASSPSAAKNTEAFF,-,-,TRBV18,TRBJ1-1
TGTGCCAGCAGCTTAGCAGCCATGAGCTCCTACGAGCAGTACTTC,CASSLAAMSSYEQYF,-,-,TRBV13,TRBJ2-7
TGTGCCAGCAGCTCCACTAGCGGGAGGTCCTACAATGAGCAGTTCTTC,CASSSTSGRSYNEQFF,TRBD2,-,TRBV27,TRBJ2-1
TGTGCCACCGCTCAGAAAGTCCATGGAAACACCATATATTTT,CATAQKVHGNTIYF,-,-,TRBV6-5,TRBJ1-3
TGTGCCAGTAGCCCCGTAGGGGCGTTCGAAAAACTGTTTTTT,CASSPVGAFEKLFF,-,-,TRBV19,TRBJ1-4
TGCAGCGCTGTGGGGACAGGGAGTATGTCTGGAAACACCATATATTTT,CSAVGTGSMSGNTIYF,TRBD1,-,TRBV29-1,TRBJ1-3
TGTGCCAGCAGCCAGCGGGTTTATCCCTACGAGCAGTACTTC,CASSQRVYPYEQYF,-,-,TRBV3-1,TRBJ2-7
TGCAGTGCTAGAGCTAGCGGTTCCCAAGAGACCCAGTACTTC,CSARASGSQETQYF,TRBD2,-,TRBV20-1,TRBJ2-5
TGCAGCGCCCGACGGCTTAGCACAGATACGCAGTATTTT,CSARRLSTDTQYF,-,-,TRBV29-1,TRBJ2-3
TGTGCCAGCCGACTAGCGGGTACGGCCGGGGAGCTGTTTTTT,CASRLAGTAGELFF,TRBD2,-,TRBV27,TRBJ2-2
TGTGCCAGCCGCTCTAGCGGGAGGGCCCCCTACAATGAGCAGTTCTTC,CASRSSGRAPYNEQFF,TRBD2,once,TRBV5-6,TRBJ2-1
TGTGCCAGCAGCTTAGCGTCTCCGGCTAACAATCAGCCCCAGCATTTT,CASSLASPANNQPQHF,-,-,TRBV7-9,TRBJ1-5
TGTGCCAGCAGGAATCGGGACAGGGTGTATGGCTACACCTTC,CASRNRDRVYGYTF,TRBD1,-,TRBV6-6,TRBJ1-2
TGTGCCAGTAGTACAGGTGCGGGGGAGACCCAGTACTTC,CASSTGAGETQYF,-,-,TRBV19,TRBJ2-5
TGCGCCAGCAGCTCGACGGGGGCCGGAACAGATACGCAGTATTTT,CASSSTGAGTDTQYF,-,-,TRBV5-1,TRBJ2-3
TGTGCCAGTAGTGACCGGGACAGGCTAAGCAGTGAGCAGTTCTTC,CASSDRDRLSSEQFF,TRBD1,-,TRBV19,TRBJ2-1
TGTGCCAGCAGTGTCTACAGCGGGAACACTGAAGCTTTCTTT,CASSVYSGNTEAFF,-,-,TRBV2,TRBJ1-1
TGTGCCAGCAGCTTAGATACAGGGGGGGATCAGCCCCAGCATTTT,CASSLDTGGDQPQHF,TRBD1,-,TRBV7-9,TRBJ1-5
TGCAGTGCTAGAGATTTGTCCCTTCGGGGCTACACCTTC,CSARDLSLRGYTF,-,-,TRBV20-1,TRBJ1-2
TGTGCCAGCAGACTTAGCGAGGGACCCCGAGACACTGAAGCTTTCTTT,CASRLSEGPRDTEAFF,-,-,TRBV7-8,TRBJ1-1
TGTGCCAGCAGTCCGGGACAGGGGGTAACCTTC,CASSPGQGVTF,TRBD1,-,TRBV27,TRBJ1-2
TGCAGCGTGGCGACTAGCGGGGCCTACAATGAGCAGTTCTTC,CSVATSGAYNEQFF,TRBD2,once,TRBV29-1,TRBJ2-1
TGTGCCAGCAGTGAACAGGGACAGGGTCTGAGGGCTTTCTTT,CASSEQGQGLRAFF,TRBD1,once,TRBV6-1,TRBJ1-1
TGCGCCAGCAGCTGGGGACAGGGCAGTCCCTACGAGCAGTACTTC,CASSWGQGSPYEQYF,TRBD1,-,TRBV5-1,TRBJ2-7
TGTGCCAGCAGCCAAGAAGGGAGCTATGGCTACACCTTC,CASSQEGSYGYTF,-,-,TRBV3-1,TRBJ1-2
TGTGCCAGCGGTCGGCCAGGGAGCACAGATACGCAGTATTTT,CASGRPGSTDTQYF,-,-,TRBV6-5,TRBJ2-3
TGTGCCAGCAGCCAAGGATCCCTAACTCGGGAGGTGCAGTTCTTC,CASSQGSLTREVQFF,TRBD2,-,TRBV3-1,TRBJ2-1
TGCAGTGCTAGGAATCTTGATCCAGCGGGAGCTGGGAATGAGCAGTTCTTC,CSARNLDPAGAGNEQFF,TRBD2,-,TRBV20-1,TRBJ2-1
TGTGCCAGCAGCACCCTGCCGGGGGACAGTTACAATGAGCAGTTCTTC,CASSTLPGDSYNEQFF,-,-,TRBV4-2,TRBJ2-1
TGTGCCATCAGTGAGTCCCGGGCAGGGGGAAGATATGGCTACACCTTC,CAISESRAGGRYGYTF,TRBD1,-,TRBV10-3,TRBJ1-2
TGTGCCAGCAGCTTTTATACCAGTTCACCCCTCCACTTT,CASSFYTSSPLHF,-,-,TRBV5-6,TRBJ1-6
TGTGCCAGCAGCCAAGGATCTGCAGGGACCTATGGCTACACCTTC,CASSQGSAGTYGYTF,-,once,TRBV3-1,TRBJ1-2
TGTGCCAGCGGACCAGGGACCTCGAGCTCCTACAATGAGCAGTTCTTC,CASGPGTSSSYNEQFF,-,-,TRBV13,TRBJ2-1